The source of this T cell receptor (beta chain) is a study of T cell changes during pregnancy in multiple sclerosis. TCRdb's table, derived via immunoSEQ multiplex PCR, lists solely in-frame clones and lacks some. The table has about 58,000 clones, under 95% seen once. This CDR3 has 16 residues. Germline-derived CDR1 and CDR2 are SGHNT and YYREEE (reference sequence). The V segment lost 4 bases and the J segment 0 bases; nucleotides outside the gene matches: 8. This chain links TRBV5-4 with TRBJ1-1; 8 bases line up with TRBD1. This clonotype was sampled from a female donor in good health, enrolled as a control in a pregnancy study. The specimen was CD4+ T cells from peripheral blood mononuclear cells, collected after pregnancy. CDR3 DNA: TGTGCCAGCAGCCCGACAGGGGTTCGGGTGAACACTGAAGCTTTCTTT. Residues: CASSPTGVRVNTEAFF.